This T cell receptor (beta chain) came from a study of blood T cell repertoires in COVID-19. The CDR3 totals 15 residues. The ends were cut back, 5 bases at V and 4 bases at J, with 17 bases in the middle. Germline loops: CDR1 SGHNT, CDR2 YENEEA. Original data processing: Nucleated cell counts were estimated from reference gene primer amplification. The method was immunoSEQ multiplex PCR; TCRdb's version includes in-frame clones alone and lacks a portion of them. That table is the source of V, J and clone size, and D and trimming were worked out from the DNA. The profile shows tens of thousands of clones, around 87% of them singletons.

This sequence joins TRBV11-3 and TRBJ2-5, with D tentatively TRBD1 (6 bases). This receptor was taken from a human donor in a cohort sampled during active COVID-19. Sequencing was performed on peripheral blood. The CDR3 sequence: CASSHRDKERETQYF. The DNA for the CDR3 is TGTGCCAGCAGCCACCGGGACAAGGAGCGAGAGACCCAGTACTTC.